A selection of T cell receptor beta chains follows, all from one sample in a study of vaccination effects on CD4 cells after COVID-19. The antigens of these receptors remain unknown. Only in-frame clones appear in the TCRdb table, and some are missing; sequencing was by immunoSEQ multiplex PCR. This table holds about 35,000 clones, around 82% found once. The sample was CD4+ T cells from PBMCs cultured with HCoV-NL63 spike peptides, taken after COVID-19 vaccination. The receptors were sampled from a human donor who received a COVID-19 vaccine. Some clones in this sample may be carry-over from other donors' samples. The CDR3 runs from the conserved cysteine through the conserved F or W. A D gene is named only where the DNA matches it firmly. Part of the rows lack a size; the others show once, few, many or a class for expanded clones.

j_call clone_size cdr3_length v_call d_call cdr3_aa cdr3_nt
TRBJ2-6 NA 18 TRBV27 TRBD1 CASKTIGQGASGANVLTF TGTGCCAGTAAGACAATAGGACAGGGGGCTTCTGGGGCCAACGTCCTGACTTTC
TRBJ1-5 NA 17 TRBV12-5 NA CASGLIVIGGGNQPQHF TGTGCTAGTGGTTTGATTGTAATCGGGGGCGGAAATCAGCCCCAGCATTTT
TRBJ2-1 NA 13 TRBV28 TRBD1 CASSQDRVHEQFF TGTGCCAGCAGTCAAGACAGGGTTCATGAGCAGTTCTTC
TRBJ1-6 once 14 TRBV18 TRBD1 CASSLDRANSPLHF TGTGCCAGCTCACTGGACAGGGCGAATTCACCCCTCCACTTT
TRBJ1-6 NA 17 TRBV6-1 TRBD1 CASSDGGGQSHNSPLHF TGTGCCAGCAGTGATGGGGGGGGACAGAGCCATAATTCACCCCTCCACTTT
TRBJ2-6 NA 16 TRBV2 NA CASSARTPGGANVLTF TGTGCCAGCAGTGCAAGGACCCCTGGAGGGGCCAACGTCCTGACTTTC
TRBJ2-5 NA 16 TRBV27 TRBD1 CASSYTGQGGGRTQYF TGTGCCAGCAGTTATACGGGACAGGGGGGTGGACGGACCCAGTACTTC
TRBJ2-1 once 17 TRBV7-6 TRBD2 CASSLPRTSGDHNEQFF TGTGCCAGCAGCTTACCCAGGACTAGCGGAGACCACAATGAGCAGTTCTTC
TRBJ2-5 NA 15 TRBV2 NA CASRATGQREETQYF TGTGCCAGCAGAGCCACGGGACAGCGGGAAGAGACCCAGTACTTC
TRBJ1-1 NA 13 TRBV12-3/TRBV12-4 NA CASSLQISMTAFF TGTGCCAGCAGTCTCCAGATCTCGATGACGGCTTTCTTT
TRBJ2-3 NA 15 TRBV24-1 NA CATSDLEAHPDTQYF TGTGCCACCAGTGATTTAGAGGCGCATCCAGATACGCAGTATTTT
TRBJ1-1 NA 15 TRBV5-6 NA CASSSPMGGDTEAFF TGTGCCAGCAGCTCTCCGATGGGCGGTGACACTGAAGCTTTCTTT
TRBJ1-3 few 15 TRBV6-1 NA CASSERGGSGNTIYF TGTGCCAGCAGTGAAAGGGGGGGCTCTGGAAACACCATATATTTT
TRBJ1-2 NA 15 TRBV9 NA CASSVGAGSNYGYTF TGTGCCAGCAGCGTAGGGGCAGGATCTAACTATGGCTACACCTTC
TRBJ1-2 once 16 TRBV10-3 NA CAISESMATTHYGYTF TGTGCCATCAGTGAGTCGATGGCCACAACGCACTATGGCTACACCTTC
TRBJ1-5 NA 17 TRBV19 NA CASSTTPGHLGNQPQHF TGTGCCAGTAGCACCACTCCCGGACATTTGGGCAATCAGCCCCAGCATTTT
TRBJ2-5 NA 15 TRBV27 NA CASSLNWEPTRAQYF TGTGCCAGCAGTTTAAACTGGGAGCCGACTAGGGCCCAGTACTTC
TRBJ2-2 once 15 TRBV24-1 NA CATSGLTANTGELFF TGTGCCACCAGCGGGCTGACGGCGAACACCGGGGAGCTGTTTTTT
TRBJ2-2 NA 14 TRBV24-1 NA CATPRDPYTGELFF TGTGCCACACCCCGGGACCCTTACACCGGGGAGCTGTTTTTT
TRBJ2-1 NA 16 TRBV14 NA CASSQEWGIPGFEQFF TGTGCCAGCAGCCAAGAATGGGGAATCCCGGGTTTCGAGCAGTTCTTC
TRBJ2-3 NA 14 TRBV5-8 TRBD2 CASPTSGGADTQYF TGTGCCAGTCCTACTAGCGGGGGCGCAGATACGCAGTATTTT
TRBJ1-1 NA 16 TRBV3-1/TRBV3-2 TRBD1 CASSLHGQGADTEAFF TGTGCCAGCAGCCTCCACGGACAGGGCGCGGACACTGAAGCTTTCTTT
TRBJ1-3 NA 17 TRBV18 NA CASSPLLLADAGNTIYF TGTGCCAGCTCACCACTACTTCTGGCAGACGCTGGAAACACCATATATTTT
TRBJ1-5 NA 15 TRBV19 NA CASRIKGESNQPQHF TGTGCCAGTAGAATTAAGGGGGAGAGCAATCAGCCCCAGCATTTT
TRBJ1-5 once 14 TRBV29-1 NA CSVGGGAGNQPQHF TGCAGCGTTGGGGGAGGGGCGGGCAATCAGCCCCAGCATTTT
TRBJ1-1 once 15 TRBV5-8 TRBD1 CASPTITGGNTEAFF TGTGCCAGCCCCACGATAACAGGGGGTAACACTGAAGCTTTCTTT
TRBJ1-2 NA 13 TRBV11-2 TRBD1 CASSQDRNYGYTF TGTGCCAGCAGCCAGGACAGGAACTATGGCTACACCTTC
TRBJ2-5 NA 13 TRBV27 NA CASSPGTPETQYF TGTGCCAGCAGTCCCGGGACTCCTGAGACCCAGTACTTC
TRBJ1-2 NA 11 TRBV20-1 NA CSPGGAGGYTF TGCAGTCCGGGGGGAGCTGGTGGCTACACCTTC
TRBJ1-3 NA 14 TRBV30 NA CAWREQNSGNTIYF TGTGCCTGGAGAGAACAGAACTCTGGAAACACCATATATTTT
TRBJ1-2 NA 16 TRBV5-4 NA CASSLKASGEATGYTF TGTGCCAGCAGCTTAAAGGCGTCCGGAGAGGCCACTGGCTACACCTTC
TRBJ2-3 NA 14 TRBV13 NA CASSLPGGTDTQYF TGTGCCAGCAGCTTACCGGGGGGCACAGATACGCAGTATTTT
TRBJ1-2 once 17 TRBV4-1 TRBD1 CASSQPTGGTVNYGYTF TGCGCCAGCAGCCAACCGACAGGGGGCACGGTTAACTATGGCTACACCTTC
TRBJ2-1 NA 17 TRBV5-8 NA CASPGGLGTVSYNEQFF TGTGCCAGTCCTGGGGGGCTGGGGACAGTCAGTTACAATGAGCAGTTCTTC
TRBJ2-5 NA 14 TRBV7-3 TRBD2 CASSSLAGGETQYF TGTGCCAGCAGCTCCCTAGCGGGGGGAGAGACCCAGTACTTC
TRBJ1-1 once 14 TRBV20-1 TRBD1 CSASTTGIDTEAFF TGCAGTGCTAGTACGACAGGGATTGACACTGAAGCTTTCTTT
TRBJ1-2 NA 11 TRBV30 NA CAWSEPYGYTF TGTGCCTGGTCAGAACCCTATGGCTACACCTTC
TRBJ1-2 NA 13 TRBV7-9 NA CASSSGTSYGYTF TGTGCCAGCAGTTCCGGGACTTCCTATGGCTACACCTTC
TRBJ1-2 NA 15 TRBV9 TRBD1 CASSVSGQGNYGYTF TGTGCCAGCAGCGTATCGGGACAGGGTAACTATGGCTACACCTTC
TRBJ1-5 NA 15 TRBV7-6 TRBD1 CASSSGQAGHQPQHF TGTGCCAGCAGCTCAGGACAGGCAGGGCATCAGCCCCAGCATTTT
TRBJ2-3 NA 17 TRBV6-2/TRBV6-3 NA CASSYSIRGRGTDTQYF TGTGCCAGCAGTTACTCGATTCGGGGACGGGGCACAGATACGCAGTATTTT
TRBJ2-1 NA 15 TRBV6-5 NA CASSYQAGLYNEQFF TGTGCCAGCAGTTACCAGGCAGGGCTCTACAATGAGCAGTTCTTC
TRBJ2-5 NA 16 TRBV5-1 NA CASSLASWAEKETQYF TGCGCCAGCAGCTTGGCCAGCTGGGCGGAAAAAGAGACCCAGTACTTC
TRBJ2-1 NA 14 TRBV29-1 TRBD1 CSARDRGAYNEQFF TGCAGCGCCCGGGACAGGGGGGCCTACAATGAGCAGTTCTTC
TRBJ1-4 NA 16 TRBV5-1 TRBD1 CASSLRQGTTNEKLFF TGCGCCAGCAGCCTAAGACAGGGTACAACTAATGAAAAACTGTTTTTT
TRBJ1-4 NA 15 TRBV7-8 TRBD1 CASSAGTGLNEKLFF TGTGCCAGCAGCGCAGGGACAGGACTTAATGAAAAACTGTTTTTT
TRBJ1-1 few 12 TRBV6-5 TRBD1 CASYRGVTEAFF TGTGCCAGTTACAGGGGTGTTACTGAAGCTTTCTTT
TRBJ2-3 NA 15 TRBV19 TRBD2 CASTSRGGSSDTQYF TGTGCCAGTACCTCGCGCGGGGGGTCGTCGGATACGCAGTATTTT
TRBJ1-6 NA 17 TRBV7-8 NA CASSPTWTFSGNSPLHF TGTGCCAGCAGCCCTACATGGACATTTTCGGGGAATTCACCCCTCCACTTT
TRBJ1-3 once 15 TRBV9 NA CASSVNQDSGNTIYF TGTGCCAGCAGCGTAAACCAGGACTCTGGAAACACCATATATTTT